This T cell receptor (beta chain) is drawn from a study of graft-versus-host responses after intestinal transplantation. About the research overall: Those transplanted obtained multivisceral, liver-intestinal, or isolated intestinal grafts. Following induction with anti-thymocyte globulin, all recipients were given tacrolimus and steroids for two to four years.

The assay was immunoSEQ multiplex PCR, and TCRdb's table has in-frame clones only and misses some. The sample yields roughly 120,000 clones, 85% to 95% seen once. This clone was observed a handful of times. Its antigen is still unknown. Study-wide results and caveats: GvH clones were identified in recipient marrow, with some first appearing in ileum or blood. Researchers found peak circulating GvH clone levels linked to early post-transplant HvG declines.

Per germline, CDR1 ENHRY and CDR2 SYGVKD. V lost 7 bases, J lost 4 bases, and 10 bases lay in between. This CDR3 region has 13 residues. The material sequenced was unstimulated CD8+ T cells sorted from spleen or lymph node cells, taken before transplant. The chain has TRBV10-3 and TRBJ2-2; D is uncertain. This receptor was taken from a human donor who was the organ donor for an intestinal transplant. CDR3 DNA: TGTGCCATCAAAGGTAGTCCCACCGGGGAGCTGTTTTTT. Translated: CAIKGSPTGELFF.